This T cell receptor (beta chain) was sequenced for a study of CXCR3-negative and CXCR3-positive naive CD8 T cells. A word on this clonotype: Its antigen is as yet unknown.

Libraries were UMI-labeled 5' RACE TRB cDNA. TCRdb re-analyzed the 5' RACE reads; it lists each CDR3 protein once, without DNA. The sample includes tens of thousands of distinct CDR3 sequences. Study observations and caveats: Naive subsets expressed similar surface CD5; TRB CDR3 features served to infer TCR strength. Naive CXCR3-positive cells had TRB CDR3s more hydrophobic than those of CXCR3-negative naive cells. Within a donor, both naive subsets shared TRBV-TRBJ usage, unlike memory cells.

Germline CDR1 reads SGHTA; CDR2 reads FQGNSA. CDR3 size: 19 residues. The chain links TRBV7-2 to TRBJ2-1; TCRdb's D gene call, TRBD2, goes unchecked for lack of DNA. Sequencing was performed on naive CXCR3+ CD8+ T cells from blood. Subset meaning: CD45RO-CCR7+CD27+CD95- naive CD8+ T cells expressing CXCR3 (TNR3+). This sequence originates from a human donor in good health. Some clones in this sample may be carry-over from other donors' samples. The CDR3 reads CASSHELREGLPWYNEQFF. Based on the CDR3 plus reference TRBV7-2 and TRBJ2-1, the full variable domain is GAGVSQSPSNKVTEKGKDVELRCDPISGHTALYWYRQSLGQGLEFLIYFQGNSAPDKSGLPSDRFSAERTGGSVSTLTIQRTQQEDSAVYLCASSHELREGLPWYNEQFFGPGTRLTVL.